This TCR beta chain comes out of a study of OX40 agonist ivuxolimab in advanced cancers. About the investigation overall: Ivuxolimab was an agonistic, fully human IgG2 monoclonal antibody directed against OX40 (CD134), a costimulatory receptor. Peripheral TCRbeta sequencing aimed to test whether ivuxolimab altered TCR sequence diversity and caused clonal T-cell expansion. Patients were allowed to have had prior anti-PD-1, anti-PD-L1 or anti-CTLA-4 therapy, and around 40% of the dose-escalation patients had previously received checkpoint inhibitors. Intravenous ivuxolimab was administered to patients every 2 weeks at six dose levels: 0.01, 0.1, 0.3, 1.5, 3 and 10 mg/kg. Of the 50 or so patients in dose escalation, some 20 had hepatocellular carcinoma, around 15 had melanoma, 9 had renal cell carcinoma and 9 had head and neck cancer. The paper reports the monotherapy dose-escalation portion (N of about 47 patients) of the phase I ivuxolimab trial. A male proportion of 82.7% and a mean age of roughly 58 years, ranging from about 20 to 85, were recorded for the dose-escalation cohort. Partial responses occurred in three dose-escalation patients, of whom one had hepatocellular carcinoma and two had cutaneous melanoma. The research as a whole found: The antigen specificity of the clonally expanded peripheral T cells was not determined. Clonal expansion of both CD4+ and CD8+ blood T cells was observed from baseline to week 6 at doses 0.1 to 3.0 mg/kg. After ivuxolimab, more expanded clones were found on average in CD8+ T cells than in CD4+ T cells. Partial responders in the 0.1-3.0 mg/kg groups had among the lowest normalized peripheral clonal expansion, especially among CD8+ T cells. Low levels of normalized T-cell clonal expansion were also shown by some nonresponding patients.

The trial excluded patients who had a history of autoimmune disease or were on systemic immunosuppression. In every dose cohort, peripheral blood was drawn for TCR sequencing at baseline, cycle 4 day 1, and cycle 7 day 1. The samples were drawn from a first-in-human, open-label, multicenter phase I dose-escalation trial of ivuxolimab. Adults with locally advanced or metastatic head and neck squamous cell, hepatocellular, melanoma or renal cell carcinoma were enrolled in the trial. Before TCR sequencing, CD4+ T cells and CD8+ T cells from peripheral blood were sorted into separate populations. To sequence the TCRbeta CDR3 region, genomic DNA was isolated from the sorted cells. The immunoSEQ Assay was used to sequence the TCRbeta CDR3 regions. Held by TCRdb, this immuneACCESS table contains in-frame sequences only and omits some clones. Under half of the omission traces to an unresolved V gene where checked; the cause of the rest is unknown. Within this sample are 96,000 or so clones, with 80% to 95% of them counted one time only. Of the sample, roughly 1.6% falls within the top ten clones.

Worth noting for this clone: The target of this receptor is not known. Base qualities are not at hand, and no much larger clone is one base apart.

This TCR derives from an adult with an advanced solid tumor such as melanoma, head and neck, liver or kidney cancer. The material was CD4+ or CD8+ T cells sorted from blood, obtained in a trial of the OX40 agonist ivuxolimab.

The CDR3 loop reads CASSLVVGRASTDTQYF. The nucleotide sequence is TGTGCCAGCAGCTTAGTGGTCGGGAGGGCTAGCACAGATACGCAGTATTTT. The rearranged chain carries TRBV7-2 and TRBJ2-3; TRBD2 matches 8 bases in the middle. Trimming accounts for 1 base at V and 0 bases at J, while the number of junction bases matched to no gene is 6. The germline V gene supplies CDR1 SGHTA and CDR2 FQGNSA. From cysteine to phenylalanine, the CDR3 is 17 amino acids long. The entry retains the CDR3 DNA only, 51 bases that are in frame from base 1. Reference TRBV7-2 and TRBJ2-3 proteins supply the regions before and after the CDR3; the full variable domain is: GAGVSQSPSNKVTEKGKDVELRCDPISGHTALYWYRQSLGQGLEFLIYFQGNSAPDKSGLPSDRFSAERTGGSVSTLTIQRTQQEDSAVYLCASSLVVGRASTDTQYFGPGTRLTVL.